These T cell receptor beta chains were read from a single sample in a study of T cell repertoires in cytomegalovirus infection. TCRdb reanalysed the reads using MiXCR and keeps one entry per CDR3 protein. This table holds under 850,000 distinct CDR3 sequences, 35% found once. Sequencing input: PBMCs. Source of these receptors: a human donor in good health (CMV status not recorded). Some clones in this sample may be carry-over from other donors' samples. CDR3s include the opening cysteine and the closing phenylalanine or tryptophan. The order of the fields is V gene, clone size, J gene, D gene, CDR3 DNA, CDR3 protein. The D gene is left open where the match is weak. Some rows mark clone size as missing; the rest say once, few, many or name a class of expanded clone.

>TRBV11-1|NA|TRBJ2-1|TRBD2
TGTGCCAGCAGCGACGGCGGGAGAGCCTACAATGAGCAGTTCTTC
CASSDGGRAYNEQFF
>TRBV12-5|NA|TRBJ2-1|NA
TGTGCTAGTGGTTTGGTACTCGGGGACGGAGCCTACAATGAGCAGTTCTTC
CASGLVLGDGAYNEQFF
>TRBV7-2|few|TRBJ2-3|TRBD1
TGTGCCAGCCTCCAGGGGGCACATGCATCAGATACGCAGTATTTT
CASLQGAHASDTQYF
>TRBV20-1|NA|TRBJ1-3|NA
TGCAGTGCTGCGCGACGGAAAGCCTCTGGAAACACCATATATTTT
CSAARRKASGNTIYF
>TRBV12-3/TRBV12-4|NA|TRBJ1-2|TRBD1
TGTGCCAGCAGTCTAGGGGACAGCACCTATGGCTACACCTTC
CASSLGDSTYGYTF
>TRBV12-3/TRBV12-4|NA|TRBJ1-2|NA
TGTGCCAGCAGTTCAGACAGAGTCTATGACTACACCTTC
CASSSDRVYDYTF
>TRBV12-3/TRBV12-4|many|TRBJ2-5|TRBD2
TGTGCCAGCAGTGCTCGTGGACCCGGGGGGGAGACCCAGTACTTC
CASSARGPGGETQYF
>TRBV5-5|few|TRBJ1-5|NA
TGTGCCAGCAGCTTGCTCCCAGGGTTCAGCAATCAGCCCCAGCATTTT
CASSLLPGFSNQPQHF
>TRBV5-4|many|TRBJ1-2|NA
TGTGCCAGCAGCGATCCGGGACGGGCCTATGGCTACACCTTC
CASSDPGRAYGYTF
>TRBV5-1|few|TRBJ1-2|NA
TGCGCCAGCAGCGAACGGGAGGGCTACACCTTC
CASSEREGYTF
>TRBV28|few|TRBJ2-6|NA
TGTGCCACCCTATTTTCCTCTGGGGCCAACGTCCTGACTTTC
CATLFSSGANVLTF
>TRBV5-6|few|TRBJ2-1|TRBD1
TGTGCCAGCAGCTTGGCCCGGGACAGGAACAATGAGCAGTTCTTC
CASSLARDRNNEQFF
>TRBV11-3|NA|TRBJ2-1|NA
TGTGCCAGCAGCTTCCGCGGGGCCAATGAGCAGTTCTTC
CASSFRGANEQFF
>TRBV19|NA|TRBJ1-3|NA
TGTGCCAGCCTCTCCGTTGGAAGGGGAAACACCATATATTTT
CASLSVGRGNTIYF
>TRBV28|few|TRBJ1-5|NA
TGTGCCAGCAGTTTGATAGTTCGGTTTCGGGGTCAGCCCCAGCATTTT
CASSLIVRFRGQPQHF
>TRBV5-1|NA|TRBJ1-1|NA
TGCGCCAGCAGCCCACGCTCTGGTCTGTGGGATGAAGCTTTCTTT
CASSPRSGLWDEAFF
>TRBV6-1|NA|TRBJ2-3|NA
TGTGCCAGCAGTAGAGGGGCACTTTACACAGATACGCAGTATTTT
CASSRGALYTDTQYF
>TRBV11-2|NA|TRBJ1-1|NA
TGTGCCAGCAGCTTATCATTTCGGGGCAGTATCATGAACACTGAAGCTTTCTTT
CASSLSFRGSIMNTEAFF
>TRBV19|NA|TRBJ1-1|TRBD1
TGTGCCAGTAGTCCGCCGGGACAGGGGTGGATTACTGAAGCTTTCTTT
CASSPPGQGWITEAFF
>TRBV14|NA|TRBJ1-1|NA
TGTGCCAGCAGCCAAGGGGGTTGGACTGAAGCTTTCTTT
CASSQGGWTEAFF
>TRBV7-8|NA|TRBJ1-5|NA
TGTGCCAGCAGCTTGGTTGGGGGGGGACACAATCAGCCCCAGCATTTT
CASSLVGGGHNQPQHF
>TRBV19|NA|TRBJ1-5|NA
TGTGCCAGTAACAGGGCGGGTAGCGGCAATCAGCCCCAGCATTTT
CASNRAGSGNQPQHF
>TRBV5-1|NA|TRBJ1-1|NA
TGCGCCAGCAGCTTGGAGGGCAGGCCGATTGAAGCTTTCTTT
CASSLEGRPIEAFF
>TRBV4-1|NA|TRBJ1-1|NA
TGCGCCAGCAGCCAAGTGTGGACAGCCAACACTGAAGCTTTCTTT
CASSQVWTANTEAFF
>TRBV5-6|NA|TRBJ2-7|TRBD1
TGTGCCAGCAGGAAAGAGGGACAGGGAAGAGGCGAGCAGTACTTC
CASRKEGQGRGEQYF
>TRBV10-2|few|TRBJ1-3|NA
TGCGCCAGCAGTGAGTCTCGTGCTGGAAACACCATATATTTT
CASSESRAGNTIYF
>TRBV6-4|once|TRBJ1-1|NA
TGTGCCAGCAGTGAGGGGGGGCCGAGGACTGAAGCTTTCTTT
CASSEGGPRTEAFF
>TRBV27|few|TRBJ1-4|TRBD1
TGTGCCAGCAGCCCAGAACAGGGGCGAAAACTGTTTTTT
CASSPEQGRKLFF
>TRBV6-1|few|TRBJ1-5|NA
TGTGCCAGCAGTGTCCGGACGGGAAATCAGCCCCAGCATTTT
CASSVRTGNQPQHF
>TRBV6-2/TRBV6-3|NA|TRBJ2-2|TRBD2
TGTGCCAGCAGTCCCTTGCGGGGGGAGCTGGGGGAGCTGTTTTTT
CASSPLRGELGELFF
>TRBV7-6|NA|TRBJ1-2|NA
TGTGCCAGCAGCTGGGCAGCCGAAAACTATGGCTACACCTTC
CASSWAAENYGYTF
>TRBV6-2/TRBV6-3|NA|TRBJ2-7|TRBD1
TGTGCCAGCAGTCCGGGACAGGGTCGATCCGAGCAGTACTTC
CASSPGQGRSEQYF
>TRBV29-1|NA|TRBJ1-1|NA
TGCAGCGTCCTAGTGACAGTCATGAACACTGAAGCTTTCTTT
CSVLVTVMNTEAFF
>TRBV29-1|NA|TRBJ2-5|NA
TGCAGCTTGAGGGACGGCCAAGAGACCCAGTACTTC
CSLRDGQETQYF
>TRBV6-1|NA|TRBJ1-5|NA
TGTGCCAGCAGTGATCAGGGGATACTTCCTAATCAGCCCCAGCATTTT
CASSDQGILPNQPQHF
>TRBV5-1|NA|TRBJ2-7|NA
TGCGCCAGCAGCTTTTTTTTTCGTGGCGGGAAACTCTACGAGCAGTACTTC
CASSFFFRGGKLYEQYF
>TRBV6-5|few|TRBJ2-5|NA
TGTGCCAGCAGTCCCTTAGGAGTCAGAGAGACCCAGTACTTC
CASSPLGVRETQYF
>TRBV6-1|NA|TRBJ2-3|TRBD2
TGTGCCAGCAATGGGGCTAGCGGGTTCACAGATACGCAGTATTTT
CASNGASGFTDTQYF
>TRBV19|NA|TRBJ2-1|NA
TGTGCCAGTAGTCGTCCCCCCACAGCCAAGAATGAGCAGTTCTTC
CASSRPPTAKNEQFF
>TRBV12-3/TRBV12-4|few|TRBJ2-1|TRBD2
TGTGCCAGCAGTTCCCTCGGACTAGCGGATAGATACAATGAGCAGTTCTTC
CASSSLGLADRYNEQFF
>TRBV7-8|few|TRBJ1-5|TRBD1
TGTGCCAGCAGCATACACCGAATGAGTGGGCGGGACAGGAATAATCAGCCCCAGCATTTT
CASSIHRMSGRDRNNQPQHF
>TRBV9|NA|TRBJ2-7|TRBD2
TGTGCCAGCAGAGCCGGGACTAGCGGGCACGAGCAGTACTTC
CASRAGTSGHEQYF
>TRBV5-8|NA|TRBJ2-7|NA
TGTGCCAGCAGCTTGGTGGGACTTCACCGCGAGCAGTACTTC
CASSLVGLHREQYF
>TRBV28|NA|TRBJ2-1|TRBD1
TGTGCCAGCAGTTCGAATGACAGGGGGCGGTCCTACAATGAGCAGTTCTTC
CASSSNDRGRSYNEQFF
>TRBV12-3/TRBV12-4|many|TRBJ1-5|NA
TGTGCCAGCAGTTTATCCAGCGGAAATCAGCCCCAGCATTTT
CASSLSSGNQPQHF
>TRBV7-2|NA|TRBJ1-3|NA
TGTGCCAGCAGCTTAGGGGCGGAAGCTGGAAACACCATATATTTT
CASSLGAEAGNTIYF
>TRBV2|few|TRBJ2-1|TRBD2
TGTGCCAGCAGGGGGATAGCGGGCTCCTACAATGAGCAGTTCTTC
CASRGIAGSYNEQFF
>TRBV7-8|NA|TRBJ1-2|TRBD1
TGTGCCAGCAGCTTAGCCGCAGGGGGTGAAGCTAACTATGGCTACACCTTC
CASSLAAGGEANYGYTF
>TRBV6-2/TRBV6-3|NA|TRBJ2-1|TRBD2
TGTGCCAGCATCACTAGCGGGGGCCGCTCCTACAATGAGCAGTTCTTC
CASITSGGRSYNEQFF
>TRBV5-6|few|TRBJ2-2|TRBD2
TGTGCCAGCAGCTTCAGCGGGAGAGGCACCGGGGAGCTGTTTTTT
CASSFSGRGTGELFF
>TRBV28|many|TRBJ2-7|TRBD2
TGTGCCAGCAGTTTTGGGTCGGGAGGGCCTCGGGAGCAGTACTTC
CASSFGSGGPREQYF
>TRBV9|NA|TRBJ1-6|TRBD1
TGTGCCAGCAGCGAAACGGGACAGAATAATTCACCCCTCCACTTT
CASSETGQNNSPLHF
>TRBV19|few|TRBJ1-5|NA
TGTGCCAGTAGGCGGACGGCTAGCAATCAGCCCCAGCATTTT
CASRRTASNQPQHF